This TCR beta chain comes out of a study of blood T cell repertoires in COVID-19. TCRdb's table, derived via immunoSEQ multiplex PCR, lists solely in-frame clones and lacks some. In the table there are 300,000 to 450,000 clones, approximately 86% of which are singletons. The ends lost 4 bases at V and 4 bases at J; junction bases unmatched: 8. Looked up from germline, CDR1 is ENHRY and CDR2 is SYGVKD. This CDR3 region has 16 residues. The receptor's source is a human donor in a cohort sampled during active COVID-19. V usage is TRBV10-3 and J usage is TRBJ2-2; 8 bases map to TRBD2. Sequencing used peripheral blood. The CDR3 loop is CAISGFGGALTGELFF. CDR3 nucleotide sequence: TGTGCCATCAGTGGTTTCGGGGGGGCTCTCACCGGGGAGCTGTTTTTT.